What follows describes a single TCR beta chain. Its target is not known. This record belongs to a study of shared clonotypes between healthy human individuals. Overall study: CD4 naive and CD4 memory each took three plates per donor, while CD8 naive took two and CD8 memory one. Study-level findings and limits: With several donors compared, about 5.2% of naive CD4 clonotypes were shared.

Trimming removed 1 base from V and 5 bases from J, with 11 bases in between. This CDR3 comprises 14 residues. Per germline, CDR1 MGHRA and CDR2 YSYEKL. Every donor, a Caucasian adult, lived in Nashville, Tennessee. Several immunoSEQ 96-well plates shared each subset's DNA, each plate a replicate. TCRdb keeps only in-frame clones here, not all; method: immunoSEQ multiplex PCR. The table records roughly 2,300,000 clones, 80% to 95% of them present only once. V is TRBV4-1 and J is TRBJ1-1, with D possibly TRBD1 on 6 matching bases. Input material: naive CD4+ T cells from PBMCs. Subset defined: CD45RA+ positively selected. The receptor was isolated from a man aged 18 to 35 in good health. Some clones in this sample may be carry-over from other donors' samples. The CDR3 region has the DNA TGCGCCAGCAGCCAAGGGGAAGGGGGAACTGAAGCTTTCTTT. Amino acid sequence: CASSQGEGGTEAFF.